This T cell receptor beta chain emerged from a study of T-cell reconstitution after alpha-beta-depleted transplantation in children. The CDR3 has 17 residues. Per the germline V gene, CDR1 is SGHTA and CDR2 is FQGNSA. Trimming cost V 2 bases and J 1 base, with 17 bases left between them. TCRbeta library construction was performed incorporating unique molecular identifiers. TCRdb reprocessed the PCR reads via MiXCR and lists one record per CDR3 protein. This sample has fewer than 550,000 distinct CDR3 sequences; roughly 11% occur once, and the top ten carry roughly 15%. The rearrangement links TRBV7-2 to TRBJ2-5; a possible D gene is TRBD2 (6 bases). The sequence was obtained from a female patient between 2 and 15 years old who had a stem cell transplant for aplastic anemia, so the T cells may come from the graft donor. Sequencing used PBMCs, mostly from graft donor cells, obtained 180 days after TCRalphabeta/CD19-depleted stem cell transplant. CDR3 sequence (DNA): TGTGCCAGCAGCTTAATGAGGAGGGGCGGCCCCCAAGAGACCCAGTACTTC. Residues: CASSLMRRGGPQETQYF.